A single TCR beta chain is shown here with its context. These data belong to a study of blood T cell repertoires in COVID-19. Trimming removed 2 bases at V and 9 bases at J, with 7 bases between. The CDR3 extends over 11 amino acids. Per germline, CDR1 MNHNS and CDR2 SASEGT. Profiling relied on immunoSEQ multiplex PCR, and the TCRdb table lists in-frame clones only, not all of them. Here the sample spans approximately 86,000 clones, roughly nine tenths being singletons. This receptor was obtained from a man between 50 and 59 years old with acute or convalescent COVID-19. The V call is TRBV6-1, the J call TRBJ1-1; D is unresolved. The sample taken for sequencing was peripheral blood. The CDR3 spells CASSERRKAFF. In DNA form, the CDR3 reads TGTGCCAGCAGTGAACGGAGAAAAGCTTTCTTT.